The 13 T cell receptor beta chains in this list originate from one sample, sequenced in a study of blood T cell repertoires in COVID-19. The table came from immunoSEQ multiplex PCR; TCRdb's copy has only in-frame clones and leaves some out. The table lists about 200,000 clones, 80% to 95% of them singletons. Material for sequencing was peripheral blood. The receptors here all came from a man aged 50 to 59 with acute or convalescent COVID-19.

The rearrangement links TRBV5-8 to TRBJ1-1; maybe TRBD1 (6 bases). The CDR3 is made up of 15 amino acids. Trimming stripped 4 bases from V and 0 bases from J, with 13 bases between. From germline, CDR1 is SGHTS and CDR2 YDEGEE. The CDR3 loop is CASSRTGQMNTEAFF. The CDR3 bases are TGTGCCAGCAGCCGCACAGGACAGATGAACACTGAAGCTTTCTTT.

The V and J genes are TRBV3-1 (or the pseudogene TRBV3-2) and TRBJ2-7, with 9 bases fitting TRBD2. The CDR3 extends over 14 amino acids. CDR1 and CDR2 (germline): LGHDT, YNNKEL (reference sequence). Unmatched junction bases numbered 4, after V lost 3 bases and J lost 4 bases. Here the CDR3 reads CASSQTSGGYEQYF. For the CDR3, the DNA is TGTGCCAGCAGCCAGACTAGCGGAGGGTACGAGCAGTACTTC.

The chain combines TRBV7-2 with TRBJ2-7; D gene uncertain. The germline V and J ends were trimmed by 1 base and 0 bases, with 10 bases remaining between them. The CDR3 covers 15 residues. Germline V gives CDR1 SGHTA, CDR2 FQGNSA. CDR3: CASSLVVQASYEQYF. CDR3 sequence (DNA): TGTGCCAGCAGCTTAGTAGTTCAGGCCTCCTACGAGCAGTACTTC.

CDR3 sequence (DNA): TGTGCCAGCAGTTTTGCAAGGAGCTCCTACAATGAGCAGTTCTTC. Its translation: CASSFARSSYNEQFF. The rearrangement joins TRBV28 to TRBJ2-1; D is unresolved. V was shortened by 3 bases and J by 0 bases, with 9 bases between the two germline ends. CDR1 and CDR2 from the germline V gene are MDHEN and SYDVKM. This CDR3 spans 15 amino acids.

The rearrangement uses TRBV15 and TRBJ2-1; 12 nucleotides agree with TRBD2. The CDR3 loop spans 18 amino acids. CDR1 and CDR2 (germline): LNHNV, YYDKDF (reference sequence). V gave up 1 base and J gave up 3 bases; unmatched junction bases: 7. CDR3 nucleotides: TGTGCCACCAGCAGAGGCTGGACTAGCGGGACTAACTACAATGAGCAGTTCTTC. Translating it yields CATSRGWTSGTNYNEQFF.

The chain employs TRBV30 and TRBJ1-2; 7 nucleotides agree with TRBD1. Germline values: CDR1 GTSNPN, CDR2 SVGIG (reference sequence). The junction had 4 bases not matched to a gene; V was cut back by 2 bases and J by 4 bases. This CDR3 contains 13 residues. DNA of the CDR3: TGTGCCTGGAGTCCCAGGGGGGTCTATGGCTACACCTTC. Protein sequence: CAWSPRGVYGYTF.

In this sample, this clone turned up a few times. The chain links TRBV19 to TRBJ2-5, with 8 bases lining up with TRBD1. This CDR3 has 14 residues. Germline values: CDR1 LNHDA, CDR2 SQIVND (reference sequence). Trimming took 11 bases from V and 4 from J; bases not matched to a gene: 12. CDR3 bases: TGTGCCCCAACCGGTGACAGGGGTAGAGAGACCCAGTACTTC. Translating gives CAPTGDRGRETQYF.

V usage is TRBV10-1 and J usage is TRBJ2-1; 11 bases match TRBD2. The CDR3 is made up of 14 amino acids. Germline loops: CDR1 WNHNN, CDR2 SYGVQD (reference sequence). Unmatched junction bases numbered 2, after V lost 5 bases and J lost 5 bases. This chain's CDR3 is CASSLTSGDNEQFF. CDR3 nucleotides: TGCGCCAGCAGTCTGACTAGCGGGGACAATGAGCAGTTCTTC.

This chain joins TRBV21-1 and TRBJ2-7; whether TRBD2, the table's D call, matches the DNA was not checked. TRBV21-1 is marked as a pseudogene. The CDR3 is 16 amino acids. Here the CDR3 DNA reads TGTGCCAGCAGCAATGAGGCTGGCGGACTCCCTTACGAGCAGTACTTC. Translation gives CASSNEAGGLPYEQYF.

The CDR3 nucleotides read TGCGCCAGCAGAGCCACAGGGTCCTCTGGAAACACCATATATTTT. Residues: CASRATGSSGNTIYF. The chain is built from TRBV5-1 and TRBJ1-3; tentatively, D is TRBD1 (6 bases). The CDR3 loop spans 15 amino acids. Germline CDR1 and CDR2: SGHRS and YFSETQ. Deletions cut 5 bases from V and 0 bases from J, with 12 bases between.

This clone was picked up one time. The chain combines TRBV7-2 with TRBJ2-6; D gene ambiguous. V was trimmed by 0 bases and J by 0 bases, leaving 12 bases between them. From germline, CDR1 is SGHTA and CDR2 FQGNSA. This CDR3 spans 18 amino acids. The CDR3 nucleotides are TGTGCCAGCAGCTTAGCTCCGTTGTCGAGCTCTGGGGCCAACGTCCTGACTTTC. This codes for CASSLAPLSSSGANVLTF.

This clone has more than one count but fewer than ten. CDR3 sequence: CASSLDTARADTQYF. CDR3 in DNA: TGTGCCAGCAGCTTAGATACGGCTAGAGCAGATACGCAGTATTTT. This chain connects TRBV11-2 to TRBJ2-3; D unclear. The V gene's germline CDR1 is SGHAT and CDR2 FQNNGV. V was trimmed by 0 bases and J by 4 bases, leaving 11 bases between them. CDR3 length: 15 amino acids.

The genes are TRBV29-1 and TRBJ2-1; 9 bases are shared with TRBD1. The CDR3 runs 13 residues. V dropped 6 bases and J dropped 5; count of bases not matched to a gene: 5. Germline CDR1 is SQVTM and CDR2 is ANQGSEA. The CDR3: CSVAGQGHNEQFF. DNA for the CDR3: TGCAGCGTCGCGGGACAGGGTCACAATGAGCAGTTCTTC.